The 8 T cell receptor beta chains given below trace back to one sample, sequenced in a study of shared clonotypes between healthy human individuals (dated by TCRdb to between 2020 and 2021). The protocol used for the library was the immunoSEQ multiplex PCR assay. In its TCRdb copy, this immuneACCESS table keeps in-frame sequences only and misses some clones. Where compared with another copy, unresolved V genes explain less than half of these, and the others have no known cause. The sample table lists more than 2,000,000 clones, about 92% of them with a count of one. About 0.39% of the sample is in the top ten clones. Material: naive CD4+ T cells from PBMCs. What the cell subset or site label conveys for this sample: CD45RA+ positively selected. These receptors came from a man younger than 35 in good health. Some clones in this sample may be carry-over from other donors' samples.

The rearrangement links TRBV5-3 to TRBJ1-4; D is unclear. TRBV5-3 is designated an ORF whose function remains uncertain. The CDR3 contains 13 residues. Trimming took off 1 base at V and 7 bases at J, with 8 bases between the two ends. CDR3 sequence: CARSLKDFEKLFF. CDR3 coding DNA: TGTGCCAGAAGCTTGAAGGATTTTGAAAAACTGTTTTTT.

The chain recombines TRBV28 with TRBJ2-6; D is perhaps TRBD1 or TRBD2 (5 bases each). The CDR3 has 13 amino acids. Germline CDR1 is MDHEN and CDR2 is SYDVKM. CDR3 bases: TGTGGGAGTTGGGGGAGCGGGGCCAACGTCCTGACTTTC. Its protein is CGSWGSGANVLTF.

The rearrangement joins TRBV6-1 to TRBJ2-1; D is perhaps TRBD1 (5 bases). Germline loops: CDR1 MNHNS, CDR2 SASEGT. This CDR3 comprises 15 residues. Trimming cost V 5 bases and J 4 bases, with 15 bases left between them. DNA for the CDR3: TGTGCCAGCAGTAAAGACAGCTTGGGATACAATGAGCAGTTCTTC. This codes for CASSKDSLGYNEQFF.

The genes are TRBV19 and TRBJ1-3, with 7 bases matching TRBD1. The germline V gene has CDR1 LNHDA and CDR2 SQIVND (reference sequence). CDR3 length: 16 residues. The junction had 6 bases not matched to a gene; V was cut back by 4 bases and J by 0 bases. The CDR3 region has the DNA TGTGCCAGTAGTAAGCCGACAGGGAGCTCTGGAAACACCATATATTTT. Translation gives CASSKPTGSSGNTIYF.

V usage is TRBV7-9 and J usage is TRBJ2-5, with D uncertain. This CDR3 comprises 12 residues. V was pared by 8 bases and J by 2 bases, with 9 bases between. Germline V gene data show CDR1 as SEHNR and CDR2 as FQNEAQ (reference sequence). CDR3 sequence (DNA): TGTGCCAGCGAGCCCGATCAAGAGACCCAGTACTTC. It encodes CASEPDQETQYF.

The chain couples TRBV7-2 to TRBJ1-1; 9 positions agree with TRBD1. The CDR3 consists of 14 residues. V was pared by 2 bases and J by 5 bases, with 3 bases of the junction left unmatched. Germline CDR1 and CDR2: SGHTA and FQGNSA. CDR3 residues: CASSLSTGGTEAFF. The CDR3 DNA is TGTGCCAGCAGCTTATCGACAGGGGGAACTGAAGCTTTCTTT.

This clone occurred once. This chain uses TRBV11-2 with TRBJ2-1; 10 nucleotides agree with TRBD2. The ends lost 6 bases at V and 7 bases at J; junction bases unmatched: 9. The CDR3 consists of 15 residues. Germline V gives CDR1 SGHAT, CDR2 FQNNGV. The CDR3 region has the DNA TGTGCCAGCAGTTCCAGCGGGAGGGCGGCAAATGAGCAGTTCTTC. This encodes CASSSSGRAANEQFF.

About this clone: This same CDR3 is encoded by further DNA sequences in the sample. This sequence joins TRBV29-1 and TRBJ2-3; 9 nucleotides line up with TRBD2. The CDR3 has 13 amino acids. V lost 5 bases to trimming and J lost 1 base; unmatched junction nucleotides: 1. Germline V gene sequence: CDR1 SQVTM, CDR2 ANQGSEA. Here the CDR3 reads CSVRLAGTDTQYF. CDR3 nucleotides: TGCAGCGTTCGACTAGCGGGCACAGATACGCAGTATTTT.